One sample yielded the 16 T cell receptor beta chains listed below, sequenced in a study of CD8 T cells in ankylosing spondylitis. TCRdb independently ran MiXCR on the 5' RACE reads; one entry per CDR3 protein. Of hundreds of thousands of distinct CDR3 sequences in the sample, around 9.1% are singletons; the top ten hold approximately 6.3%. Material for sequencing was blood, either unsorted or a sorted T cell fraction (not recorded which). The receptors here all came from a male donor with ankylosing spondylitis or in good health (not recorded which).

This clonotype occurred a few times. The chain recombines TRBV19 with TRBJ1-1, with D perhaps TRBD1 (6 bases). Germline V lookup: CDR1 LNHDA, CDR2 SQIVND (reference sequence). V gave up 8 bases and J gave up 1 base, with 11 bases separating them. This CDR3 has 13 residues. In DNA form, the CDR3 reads TGTGCCAGTGGGGACAATAGGAACACTGAAGCTTTCTTT. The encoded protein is CASGDNRNTEAFF.

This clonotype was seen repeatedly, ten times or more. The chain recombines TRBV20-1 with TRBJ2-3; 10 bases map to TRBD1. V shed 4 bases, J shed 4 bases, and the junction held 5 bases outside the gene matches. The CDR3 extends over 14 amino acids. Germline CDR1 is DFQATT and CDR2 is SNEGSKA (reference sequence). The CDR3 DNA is TGCAGTGCTAAGAGACAGGGGGCATCAGATACGCAGTATTTT. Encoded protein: CSAKRQGASDTQYF.

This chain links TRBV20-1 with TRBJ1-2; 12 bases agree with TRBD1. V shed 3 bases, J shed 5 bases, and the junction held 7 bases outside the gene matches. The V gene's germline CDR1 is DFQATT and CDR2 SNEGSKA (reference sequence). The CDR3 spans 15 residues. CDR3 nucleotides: TGCAGTGCTAGGGCGGGACAGGGGGCGCGTTATGGCTACACCTTC. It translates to CSARAGQGARYGYTF.

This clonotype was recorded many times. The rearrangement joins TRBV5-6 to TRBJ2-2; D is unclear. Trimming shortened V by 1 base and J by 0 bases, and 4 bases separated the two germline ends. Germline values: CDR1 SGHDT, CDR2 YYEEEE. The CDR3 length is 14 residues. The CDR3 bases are TGTGCCAGCAGCTTGCTGCCGAACACCGGGGAGCTGTTTTTT. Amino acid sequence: CASSLLPNTGELFF.

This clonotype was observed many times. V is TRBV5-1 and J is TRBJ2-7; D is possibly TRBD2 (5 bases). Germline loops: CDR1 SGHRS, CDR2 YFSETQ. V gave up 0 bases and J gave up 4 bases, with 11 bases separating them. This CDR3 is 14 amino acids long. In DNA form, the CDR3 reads TGCGCCAGCAGCTTGGAAAGAGGGTTTTACGAGCAGTACTTC. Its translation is CASSLERGFYEQYF.

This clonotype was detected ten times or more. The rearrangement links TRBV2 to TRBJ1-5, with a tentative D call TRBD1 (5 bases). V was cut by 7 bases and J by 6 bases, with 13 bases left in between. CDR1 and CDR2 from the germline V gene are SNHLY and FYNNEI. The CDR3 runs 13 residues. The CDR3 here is CASNGGGGQPQHF. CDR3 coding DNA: TGTGCCAGCAATGGTGGGGGAGGTCAGCCCCAGCATTTT.

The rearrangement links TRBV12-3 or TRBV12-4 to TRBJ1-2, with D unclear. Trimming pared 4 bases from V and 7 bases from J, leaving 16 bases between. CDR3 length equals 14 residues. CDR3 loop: CASSSDTAKGGYTF. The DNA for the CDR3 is TGTGCCAGCAGTTCCGACACAGCGAAAGGTGGCTACACCTTC.

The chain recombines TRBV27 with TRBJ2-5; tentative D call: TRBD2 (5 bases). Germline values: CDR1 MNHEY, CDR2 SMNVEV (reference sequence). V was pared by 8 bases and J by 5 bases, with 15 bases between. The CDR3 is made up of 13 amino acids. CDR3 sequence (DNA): TGTGCCAGCGGTCGGACTCTAGGGGAGACCCAGTACTTC. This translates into CASGRTLGETQYF.

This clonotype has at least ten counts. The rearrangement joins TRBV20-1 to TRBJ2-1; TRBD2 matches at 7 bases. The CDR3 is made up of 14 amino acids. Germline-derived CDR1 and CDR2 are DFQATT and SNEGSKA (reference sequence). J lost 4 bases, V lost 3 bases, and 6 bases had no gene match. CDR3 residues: CSASFSGIYNEQFF. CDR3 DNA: TGCAGTGCTAGCTTCAGCGGGATATACAATGAGCAGTTCTTC.

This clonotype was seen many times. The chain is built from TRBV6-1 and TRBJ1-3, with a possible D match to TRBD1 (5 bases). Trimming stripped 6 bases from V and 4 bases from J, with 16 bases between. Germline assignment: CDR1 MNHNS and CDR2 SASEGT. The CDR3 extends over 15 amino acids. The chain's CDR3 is CASSQGGPNGNTIYF. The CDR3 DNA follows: TGTGCCAGCAGCCAGGGCGGCCCAAACGGAAACACCATATATTTT.

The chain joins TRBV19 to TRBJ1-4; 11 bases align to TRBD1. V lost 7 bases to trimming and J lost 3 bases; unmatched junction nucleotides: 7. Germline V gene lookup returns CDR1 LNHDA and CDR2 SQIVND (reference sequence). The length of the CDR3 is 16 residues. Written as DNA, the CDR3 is TGTGCCAGTAAACGGGACAGGGGGTCCGCTAATGAAAAACTGTTTTTT. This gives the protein CASKRDRGSANEKLFF.

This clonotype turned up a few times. Here the CDR3 DNA reads TGCAGCGTGCTAACAGGTGGCCCTGGTAGGACTGAAGCTTTCTTT. Translated: CSVLTGGPGRTEAFF. The V call is TRBV29-1, the J call TRBJ1-1; D may be TRBD1 (5 bases). Germline CDR1 reads SQVTM; CDR2 reads ANQGSEA. The CDR3 runs to 15 residues. The V gene lost 6 bases and the J gene lost 5 bases, with 22 bases spanning the gap.

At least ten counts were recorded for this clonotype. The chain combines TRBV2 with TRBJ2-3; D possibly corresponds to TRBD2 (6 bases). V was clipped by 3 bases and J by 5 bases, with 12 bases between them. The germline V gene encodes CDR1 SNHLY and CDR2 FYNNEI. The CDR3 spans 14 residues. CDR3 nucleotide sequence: TGTGCCAGCAGTGAGCGGGATCTGGGAGATACGCAGTATTTT. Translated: CASSERDLGDTQYF.

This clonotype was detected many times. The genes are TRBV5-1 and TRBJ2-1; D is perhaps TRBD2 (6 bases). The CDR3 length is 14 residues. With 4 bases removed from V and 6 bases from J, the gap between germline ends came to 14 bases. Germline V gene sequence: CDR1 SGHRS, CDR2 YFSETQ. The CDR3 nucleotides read TGCGCCAGCAGCCCGGGAGAGCTCGGCAATGAGCAGTTCTTC. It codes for CASSPGELGNEQFF.

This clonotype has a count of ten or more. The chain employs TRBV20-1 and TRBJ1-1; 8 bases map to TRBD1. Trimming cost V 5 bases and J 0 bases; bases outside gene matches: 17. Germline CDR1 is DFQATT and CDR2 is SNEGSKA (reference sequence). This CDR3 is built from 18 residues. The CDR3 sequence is CSAPPSGTGEKMNTEAFF. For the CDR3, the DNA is TGCAGTGCTCCACCTTCCGGGACAGGAGAAAAAATGAACACTGAAGCTTTCTTT.

The CDR3 here is CAASGGTYEQYF. The CDR3 nucleotides read TGTGCCGCGTCGGGAGGAACCTACGAGCAGTACTTC. The chain uses TRBV10-3 and TRBJ2-7; 7 nucleotides match TRBD2. CDR3 size: 12 residues. The V and J ends lost 11 bases and 2 bases, in that order; junction bases with no gene match: 6. Germline CDR1 ENHRY, CDR2 SYGVKD.